The present entry profiles one TCR beta chain with its context. The sample belongs to a study of blood T cell repertoires in COVID-19. Overall study: There were acute and convalescent COVID-19 samples, and they came from the United States, Italy and Spain. PBMCs, B-cell-depleted T cells, or T cells provided the cDNA or gDNA that made up the material.

The CDR3 extends over 15 amino acids. Germline lookup yields CDR1 PRHDT and CDR2 FYEKMQ (reference sequence). V lost 3 bases, J lost 4 bases, and 12 bases lay in between. Per the original data handling: Reference gene primers were amplified, and this amplification served to estimate nucleated cell counts. The table came from immunoSEQ multiplex PCR; TCRdb's copy has only in-frame clones and leaves some out. V, J and clone size were drawn from that table, and D and trimming were deduced from the DNA. The table lists a few hundred thousand clones, about 83% of them singletons. The receptor was isolated from an older man with acute or convalescent COVID-19. V is TRBV13 and J is TRBJ2-2, with D possibly being TRBD2 (6 bases). The sequenced sample was peripheral blood. The CDR3 here is CASSFGRGGTGELFF. The CDR3 DNA reads as TGTGCCAGCAGCTTCGGGCGGGGCGGCACCGGGGAGCTGTTTTTT.